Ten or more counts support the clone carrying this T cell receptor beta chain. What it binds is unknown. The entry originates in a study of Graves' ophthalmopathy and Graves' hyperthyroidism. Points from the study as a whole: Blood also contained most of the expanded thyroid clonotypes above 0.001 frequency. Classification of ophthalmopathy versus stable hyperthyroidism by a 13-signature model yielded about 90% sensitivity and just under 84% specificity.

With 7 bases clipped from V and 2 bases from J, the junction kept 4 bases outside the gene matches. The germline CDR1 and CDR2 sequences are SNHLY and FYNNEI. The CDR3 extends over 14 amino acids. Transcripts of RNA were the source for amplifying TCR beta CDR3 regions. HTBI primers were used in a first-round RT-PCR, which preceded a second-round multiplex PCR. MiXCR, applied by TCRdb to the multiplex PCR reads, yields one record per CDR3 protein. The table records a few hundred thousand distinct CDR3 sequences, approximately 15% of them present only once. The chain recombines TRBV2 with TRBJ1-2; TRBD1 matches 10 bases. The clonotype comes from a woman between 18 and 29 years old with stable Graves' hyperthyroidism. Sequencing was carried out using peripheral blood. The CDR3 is CASTRTGGNYGYTF. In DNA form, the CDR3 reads TGTGCCAGCACCAGGACAGGGGGAAACTATGGCTACACCTTC.